A selection of T cell receptor beta chains follows, all from one sample in a study of OX40 agonist ivuxolimab in advanced cancers. Profiling relied on immunoSEQ multiplex PCR, and the TCRdb table lists in-frame clones only, not all of them. The data hold roughly 87,000 clones, with about 90% observed a single time. The material was CD4+ or CD8+ T cells sorted from blood, obtained in a trial of the OX40 agonist ivuxolimab. The source of these receptors is an adult with an advanced solid tumor such as melanoma, head and neck, liver or kidney cancer. Each CDR3 is given with its conserved first and last residue. A D gene is named only where the DNA matches it firmly. Expanded clones get a size class; other rows say once, few or many, or leave the size out.

v_gene	abundance	d_gene	j_gene	CDR3nt	CDR3aa
TRBV28	few	NA	TRBJ2-4	TGTGCCAGCAGTTTAGCAGTTCAGAACCTCCTAGCCAAAAACATTCAGTACTTC	CASSLAVQNLLAKNIQYF
TRBV6-5	NA	TRBD1	TRBJ2-7	TGTGCCAGCAGGCCTCCGGGACAGGGTAACGAGCAGTACTTC	CASRPPGQGNEQYF
TRBV27	NA	NA	TRBJ1-6	TGTGCCAGCAGTTTTGGGGAATCCTATAATTCACCCCTCCACTTT	CASSFGESYNSPLHF
TRBV28	few	NA	TRBJ1-6	TGTGCCAGCAGTTTCAGGGGTGGCTCACCCCTCCACTTT	CASSFRGGSPLHF
TRBV30	NA	TRBD1	TRBJ1-1	TGTGCCTGGACCCCGGGGACAGGGGGTCAAGCTTTCTTT	CAWTPGTGGQAFF
TRBV4-3	NA	NA	TRBJ2-1	TGCGCCAGCAGCCCGAGGGACTTAAACAATGAGCAGTTCTTC	CASSPRDLNNEQFF
TRBV6-5	NA	TRBD1	TRBJ2-7	TGTGCCAGCAGCTACTCGGGGACAGGGGTGTACGAGCAGTACTTC	CASSYSGTGVYEQYF
TRBV13	NA	TRBD2	TRBJ2-1	TGTGCCAGCAGCCGACGACTCGGGGGAGCGGGATCCTACAATGAGCAGTTCTTC	CASSRRLGGAGSYNEQFF
TRBV7-9	NA	NA	TRBJ2-1	TGTGCCAGCAATGTGGGGCCCAATGAGCAGTTCTTC	CASNVGPNEQFF
TRBV6-1	NA	NA	TRBJ2-1	TGTGCCAGCAGCGTGGACAGCTACAATGAGCAGTTCTTC	CASSVDSYNEQFF
TRBV27	NA	NA	TRBJ2-7	TGTGCCAGCAGACAGGGCGGCTCCTACGAGCAGTACTTC	CASRQGGSYEQYF
TRBV7-9	NA	TRBD2	TRBJ2-1	TGTGCCAGCAGCTTTGGGGGTAGCGGGAGTTTAATGCATGAGCAGTTCTTC	CASSFGGSGSLMHEQFF
TRBV20-1	many	NA	TRBJ1-2	TGCAGTGCCCCCGGTGGCTACACCTTC	CSAPGGYTF
TRBV6-4	NA	NA	TRBJ2-1	TGTGCCAGCAGTGACGAGAACGCTCCCTACAATGAGCAGTTCTTC	CASSDENAPYNEQFF
TRBV4-1	NA	NA	TRBJ1-1	TGCGCCAGCAGCTCGACGACAGCTATGAGCACTGAAGCTTTCTTT	CASSSTTAMSTEAFF
TRBV27	NA	NA	TRBJ1-1	TGTGCCAGCAGTTTAGGCCGATACACTGAAGCTTTCTTT	CASSLGRYTEAFF
TRBV7-9	NA	NA	TRBJ2-3	TGTGCCAGCAGCTACCCCTACACCCATTTCACAGATACGCAGTATTTT	CASSYPYTHFTDTQYF
TRBV28	NA	TRBD1	TRBJ2-4	TGTGCCAGCAGTTTGTACAGGGGGTCGATCCTAAACATTCAGTACTTC	CASSLYRGSILNIQYF
TRBV6-6	NA	NA	TRBJ2-1	TGTGCCAGCAGTTACTCTCCTGGGCTCCGGTACAATGAGCAGTTCTTC	CASSYSPGLRYNEQFF
TRBV11-2	NA	NA	TRBJ1-6	TGTGCCAGCAGCTTAGTGGGTGACCTCCACTTT	CASSLVGDLHF
TRBV11-3	few	NA	TRBJ1-1	TGTGCCAGCAGCTTAGTAAGACCCGGGAGTCCCCGGAGGACTGAAGCTTTCTTT	CASSLVRPGSPRRTEAFF
TRBV4-2	NA	NA	TRBJ1-5	TGTGCCAGCAGCCAAGATTTGGGCACACGCAATCAGCCCCAGCATTTT	CASSQDLGTRNQPQHF
TRBV6-5	NA	TRBD2	TRBJ2-5	TGTGCCAGCGTACTAGCGGGAGAAGGGGAGACCCAGTACTTC	CASVLAGEGETQYF
TRBV6-5	NA	NA	TRBJ2-6	TGTGCCAGCAGTTATGTCGGTGGGGCCAACGTCCTGACTTTC	CASSYVGGANVLTF